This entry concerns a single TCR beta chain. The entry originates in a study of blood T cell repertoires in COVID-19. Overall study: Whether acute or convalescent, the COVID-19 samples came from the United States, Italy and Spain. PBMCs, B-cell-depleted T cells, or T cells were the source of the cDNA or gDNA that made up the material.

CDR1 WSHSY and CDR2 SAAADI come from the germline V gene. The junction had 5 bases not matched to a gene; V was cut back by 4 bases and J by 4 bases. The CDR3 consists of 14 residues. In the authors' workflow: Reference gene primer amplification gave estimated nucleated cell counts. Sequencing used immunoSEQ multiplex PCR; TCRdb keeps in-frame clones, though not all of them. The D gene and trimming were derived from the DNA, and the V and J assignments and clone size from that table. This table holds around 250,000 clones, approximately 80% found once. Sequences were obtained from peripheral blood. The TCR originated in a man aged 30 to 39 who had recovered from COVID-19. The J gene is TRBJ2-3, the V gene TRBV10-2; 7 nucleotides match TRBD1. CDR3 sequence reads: CASSARGPADTQYF. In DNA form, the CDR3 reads TGCGCCAGCAGTGCAAGGGGGCCAGCAGATACGCAGTATTTT.